This TCR beta chain was found in a study of T-cell reconstitution after alpha-beta-depleted transplantation in children. The J segment lost 8 bases and the V segment lost 4 bases, leaving 6 bases of the junction unmatched. This CDR3 comprises 14 residues. Germline V lookup: CDR1 LGHDT, CDR2 YNNKEL (reference sequence). On this clonotype: Its antigen is unknown.

Unique molecular identifiers were incorporated when the TCRbeta library was constructed. TCRdb reprocessed the PCR reads via MiXCR and lists one record per CDR3 protein. Of tens of thousands of distinct CDR3 sequences listed, under 6% were seen once; the top ten hold 30%. Findings and caveats of the study: Reportedly, only several hundred clones from non-depleted graft cells drove alpha-beta T-cell counts at about two months. T-cell counts and diversity at one year post-transplant came mainly from newly produced T cells.

This TCR derives from a female patient aged 2-9 years who had a stem cell transplant for aplastic anemia, so the T cells may come from the graft donor. The material sequenced was PBMCs, mostly from graft donor cells, taken 60 days after TCRalphabeta/CD19-depleted stem cell transplant. This rearrangement joins TRBV3-1 to TRBJ2-2; 8 nucleotides match TRBD2. The CDR3 here is CASSPGTSAGELFF. The CDR3 nucleotides read TGTGCCAGCAGCCCCGGGACTAGTGCTGGGGAGCTGTTTTTT.